A single sample is the source of the 15 T cell receptor beta chains below, sequenced in a study of a mutant IDH1 vaccine in newly diagnosed glioma. The antigens of these receptors remain unknown. Method: immunoSEQ multiplex PCR; TCRdb's copy keeps in-frame clones and lacks some. The data contain about 86,000 clones, 85% of them singletons. Time point: week 23, last vaccination. Doses consisted of 300 ug of mutant IDH1 20-mer peptide each, paired with topical imiquimod. The sample was PBMCs, taken from a glioma patient whose treatment included an IDH1 peptide vaccine. These TCRs come from a man aged 25-40 years with glioma. Some clones in this sample may be carry-over from other donors' samples.

V gene TRBV2 combines with J gene TRBJ1-2; D gene unclear. The CDR3 has 14 amino acids. Trimming pared 1 base from V and 7 bases from J, leaving 13 bases between. The germline V gene has CDR1 SNHLY and CDR2 FYNNEI. CDR3 residues: CASSEERQTGGYTF. In DNA, the CDR3 is TGTGCCAGCAGTGAAGAGCGCCAGACGGGTGGCTACACCTTC.

The V gene is TRBV9, the J gene TRBJ2-3; TRBD2 matches 11 bases. CDR1 SGDLS and CDR2 YYNGEE come from the germline V gene. This CDR3 has 19 residues. With 0 bases clipped from V and 2 bases from J, the junction kept 11 bases outside the gene matches. CDR3 amino acids: CASSVGPKTSGIHTDTQYF. The DNA of the CDR3 is TGTGCCAGCAGCGTAGGCCCGAAGACTAGCGGGATTCACACAGATACGCAGTATTTT.

In its sample, this clone was seen once. The chain is built from TRBV9 and TRBJ2-2, with a possible D match to TRBD2 (6 bases). V was shortened by 4 bases and J by 4 bases, with 14 bases between the two germline ends. Germline assignment: CDR1 SGDLS and CDR2 YYNGEE. This CDR3 spans 15 amino acids. In nucleotides, the CDR3 is TGTGCCAGCAGCCCTGATCTGGGGGGCACCGGGGAGCTGTTTTTT. This gives the protein CASSPDLGGTGELFF.

The chain recombines TRBV28 with TRBJ1-5, with no clear D. Trimming took 4 bases from V and 3 from J, leaving 10 bases between them. The length of the CDR3 is 14 residues. In germline, CDR1 is MDHEN, CDR2 SYDVKM. The DNA of the CDR3 is TGTGCCAGCAGTTCCCACCGATACAATCAGCCCCAGCATTTT. Protein product: CASSSHRYNQPQHF.

The chain combines TRBV4-2 with TRBJ2-5, with no clear D. The length of the CDR3 is 11 residues. The V end was cut by 5 bases, the J end by 1 base, with 2 bases between. Germline CDR1 is LGHNA and CDR2 is YNFKEQ. CDR3 sequence reads: CASSVQETQYF. DNA for the CDR3: TGTGCCAGCAGCGTCCAAGAGACCCAGTACTTC.

The chain joins TRBV29-1 to TRBJ1-3, with unresolved D. V shed 7 bases and J shed 0 bases, with 10 bases lying between them. This CDR3 has 13 amino acids. Germline CDR1 and CDR2: SQVTM and ANQGSEA. Here the CDR3 DNA reads TGCAGCGCTACTATAAGCTCTGGAAACACCATATATTTT. Translation: CSATISSGNTIYF.

The chain links TRBV4-1 to TRBJ2-7, with D perhaps assigned TRBD1 or TRBD2 (6 bases each). V was clipped by 1 base and J by 5 bases, with 15 bases between them. Looked up from germline, CDR1 is MGHRA and CDR2 is YSYEKL. There are 15 residues in the CDR3. This chain's CDR3 is CASSQAGGQIHEQYF. CDR3 bases: TGCGCCAGCAGCCAAGCCGGGGGACAAATTCACGAGCAGTACTTC.

This clone was found once. The chain employs TRBV9 and TRBJ1-1; maybe TRBD1 (6 bases). CDR3 size: 15 residues. Looked up from germline, CDR1 is SGDLS and CDR2 is YYNGEE. Trimming stripped 3 bases from V and 3 bases from J, with 15 bases between. The CDR3 bases are TGTGCCAGCAGCGCCAAACAGGGTGGGGACACTGAAGCTTTCTTT. It yields the protein CASSAKQGGDTEAFF.

This chain joins TRBV11-2 and TRBJ2-3; the D gene is possibly TRBD2 (5 bases). CDR1 SGHAT and CDR2 FQNNGV come from the germline V gene. This CDR3 region has 17 residues. Trimming left V 7 bases short and J 2 bases short, with 22 bases between. Here the CDR3 reads CASTPHRGRANTDTQYF. DNA of the CDR3: TGTGCCAGCACCCCTCACCGGGGTAGGGCCAACACAGATACGCAGTATTTT.

J is TRBJ2-3 and V is TRBV4-3; a weak D match, TRBD2 (7 bases). With 11 bases removed from V and 6 bases from J, the gap between germline ends came to 21 bases. This CDR3 has 14 amino acids. CDR1 and CDR2 from the germline V gene are LGHNA and YSLEER. DNA of the CDR3: TGCGCCGGGGGGCCTAGTAGCGGGCCCGATACGCAGTATTTT. It yields the protein CAGGPSSGPDTQYF.

V gene TRBV6-1 combines with J gene TRBJ1-5, with 10 positions matching TRBD1. Germline V gene sequence: CDR1 MNHNS, CDR2 SASEGT. V lost 3 bases to trimming and J lost 4 bases; unmatched junction nucleotides: 6. This CDR3 is 16 amino acids long. CDR3: CASSDRDRGDNQPQHF. The CDR3 coding sequence is TGTGCCAGCAGTGATCGGGACAGGGGTGATAATCAGCCCCAGCATTTT.

The chain carries TRBV14 and TRBJ1-2, with D unclear. V shed 3 bases and J shed 3 bases, with 8 bases lying between them. CDR1 is SGHDN and CDR2 is FVKESK in the germline V gene. This CDR3 has 13 residues. CDR3 in DNA: TGTGCCAGCAGCCAGGGAACCCACTATGGCTACACCTTC. Translated: CASSQGTHYGYTF.

This chain connects TRBV28 to TRBJ1-1, with no clear D. The CDR3 has 12 residues. Trimming left V 9 bases short and J 0 bases short, with 8 bases between. Germline CDR1 reads MDHEN; CDR2 reads SYDVKM. The CDR3 DNA follows: TGTGCCAGTTCCCCGGTGAACACTGAAGCTTTCTTT. It codes for CASSPVNTEAFF. The full variable domain, with the rest looked up from reference TRBV28 and TRBJ1-1, is DVKVTQSSRYLVKRTGEKVFLECVQDMDHENMFWYRQDPGLGLRLIYFSYDVKMKEKGDIPEGYSVSREKKERFSLILESASTNQTSMYLCASSPVNTEAFFGQGTRLTVV.

This chain joins TRBV5-1 and TRBJ1-2; the D is unclear. This CDR3 is 15 amino acids long. V gave up 0 bases and J gave up 0 bases, with 9 bases separating them. Germline loops: CDR1 SGHRS, CDR2 YFSETQ. As DNA, the CDR3 is TGCGCCAGCAGCTTGGAGAGTGGAGCTAACTATGGCTACACCTTC. It is translated as CASSLESGANYGYTF.

The chain couples TRBV7-2 to TRBJ1-1; no firm D call. Germline lookup yields CDR1 SGHTA and CDR2 FQGNSA. CDR3 length equals 16 residues. V gave up 1 base and J gave up 1 base, with 13 bases separating them. In DNA, the CDR3 is TGTGCCAGCAGCTTAGATTCGGCAGGCGGGAACACTGAAGCTTTCTTT. The encoded protein is CASSLDSAGGNTEAFF. Drawing the rest from reference TRBV7-2 and TRBJ1-1, the complete variable domain is GAGVSQSPSNKVTEKGKDVELRCDPISGHTALYWYRQSLGQGLEFLIYFQGNSAPDKSGLPSDRFSAERTGGSVSTLTIQRTQQEDSAVYLCASSLDSAGGNTEAFFGQGTRLTVV.